The subject of this entry is one TCR beta chain. This clonotype was seen a handful of times. Its cognate antigen has yet to be identified. No base qualities exist here, and no much larger clone lies one base off it. The reads were generated on an Illumina NovaSeq 6000. TCRalpha and TCRbeta cDNA libraries were built by 5'RACE with constant-segment primers, adding sample barcodes and unique molecular identifiers. RNA was extracted from every sample with Trizol reagent. Library amplification was performed in two PCR steps, and a second sample barcode and Illumina TruSeq adapters were introduced in the second step. Libraries were sequenced on an Illumina NovaSeq with 2 x 150 bp paired-end reads. In the paper's pipeline: With migec v1.2.7, reads were demultiplexed and then collapsed into UMI-guided consensus sequences. Using mixcr v2.1.11, UMI consensuses were aligned to TRA and TRB V and J templates and then assembled into clonotypes. Expanded or contracted clonotypes were those called significant by both edgeR and NoisET, with noise models trained on biological replicates. edgeR calls used a false discovery rate-adjusted p below 0.01 and a log2 fold-change threshold of 1. As an exploratory analysis of dynamics, max-normalized trajectories of the 1000 most abundant clonotypes were examined by PCA with hierarchical clustering. The CD4 or CD8 phenotype of responding clones was assigned using the separately sequenced CD4+ and CD8+ repertoires. TCRdb reprocessed the public reads (quality trimming at Q25 with fastp, clone calling with MiXCR) and kept in-frame beta chains. Identical CDR3 proteins give one entry, which carries the most common genes and DNA. The V and J calls follow TCRdb's processing rather than the paper's. The sample data list under 550,000 distinct CDR3 sequences, and over 15% of these were observed just once. The top ten constitute 20% to 25% of the sample.

This entry is derived from a study of T-cell memory formation after mild COVID-19 listed by TCRdb under 2021. For context, the study as a whole: Most TCR sequence clusters were specific to one of the two donors. Two young, previously healthy adult volunteers made up the cohort, one male and one female. Longitudinal TCRalpha and TCRbeta repertoire sequencing tracked T-cell clones expanding and contracting after mild COVID-19 in two donors. What the work shows at the level of the full study, not this receptor alone: The detection of some responding clones in pre-infection memory suggests that pre-existing cross-reactive memory T cells joined the SARS-CoV-2 response. Contracting CD4+ clones were located mainly in the CM and EM memory subsets, whereas CD8+ clones were found to be enriched in EMRA. The study included only a couple of mild cases, and larger cohorts that include severe cases with pre-infection samples were judged to be necessary. SARS-CoV-2 specificity was not confirmed for the second-wave clones peaking on day 37. Clones contracting from day 15 to 85 had balanced CD4/CD8 phenotypes, while a second wave expanding from day 15 to 37 was biased towards CD4+.

PBMCs were isolated by Ficoll-Paque density gradient centrifugation. From the cysteine up to the phenylalanine, the CDR3 has a length of 13 residues. Only CDR3 DNA is held: 39 bases, read in frame from base 1. For CDR1 and CDR2, the germline V gene lists MNHNS and SASEGT. Trimming at the junction amounts to 6 bases on V and 4 bases on J, and the germline ends lie 12 bases apart. Sequenced input: PBMCs or a T cell subset sorted from them (not recorded which). The sequence joins TRBV6-1 to TRBJ1-1; a confident D gene designation cannot be given. This clonotype was sampled from a man aged 18-30 years who had mild COVID-19 (a few samples of this study predate the infection). The sample titles of this study are shuffled in the database, so cell type and time point are left out; the donor was told from shared clones. The nucleotide sequence is TGTGCCAGCAGGAAAGGGAAAGGCACTGAAGCTTTCTTT. Translated, it gives CASRKGKGTEAFF.